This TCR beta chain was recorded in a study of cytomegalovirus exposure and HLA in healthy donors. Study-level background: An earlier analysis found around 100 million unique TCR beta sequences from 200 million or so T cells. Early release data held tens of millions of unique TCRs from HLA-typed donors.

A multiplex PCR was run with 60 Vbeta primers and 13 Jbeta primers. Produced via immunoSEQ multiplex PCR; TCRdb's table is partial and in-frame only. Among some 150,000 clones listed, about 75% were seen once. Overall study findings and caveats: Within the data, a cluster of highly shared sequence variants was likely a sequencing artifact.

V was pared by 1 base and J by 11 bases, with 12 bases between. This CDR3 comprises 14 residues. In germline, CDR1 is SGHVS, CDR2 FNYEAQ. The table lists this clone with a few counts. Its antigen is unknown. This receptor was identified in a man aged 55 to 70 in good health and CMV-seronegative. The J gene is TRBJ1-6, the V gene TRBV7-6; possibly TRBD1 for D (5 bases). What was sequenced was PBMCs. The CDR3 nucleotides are TGTGCCAGCAGCTTAGGGCAGGGCGGGACACCCCTCCACTTT. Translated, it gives CASSLGQGGTPLHF. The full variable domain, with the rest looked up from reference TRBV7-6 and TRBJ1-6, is GAGVSQSPRYKVTKRGQDVALRCDPISGHVSLYWYRQALGQGPEFLTYFNYEAQQDKSGLPNDRFSAERPEGSISTLTIQRTEQRDSAMYRCASSLGQGGTPLHFGNGTRLTVT.